This TCR beta chain was sequenced for a study of shared clonotypes between healthy human individuals. Study context: Donor composition was a couple of women and three men, aged 18 to 49. Study-level results: Naive CD4 clonotypes were shared across a handful of donors at roughly 5%.

The CDR3 runs 16 residues. The V gene end was trimmed by 6 bases and the J gene end by 0 bases; junction bases not matched to a gene: 5. Per germline, CDR1 MNHEY and CDR2 SMNVEV (reference sequence). CD45RO-negative cells were positively selected for CCR7, leaving out terminally differentiated effector memory CD45RA+ cells. This clone was seen once. Its antigen is still unknown. The assay was run at deep level. For sorted subsets, about 190 ng DNA per replicate equaled around 30,000 T cell genomes. Generated by immunoSEQ multiplex PCR, the TCRdb table keeps only in-frame clones and is missing some. Here the sample spans 630,000 or so clones, 95% to 98% being singletons.

The clonotype comes from a young man in good health. Sequenced: naive CD8+ T cells sorted from blood. J is TRBJ2-7 and V is TRBV27; 13 bases agree with TRBD2. CDR3 DNA: TGTGCCAGCAGGGGACTAGCGGGATCCCCCTCCTACGAGCAGTACTTC. It yields the protein CASRGLAGSPSYEQYF.